These T cell receptor beta chains were read from a single sample in a study of shared clonotypes between healthy human individuals. Profiling relied on immunoSEQ multiplex PCR, and the TCRdb table lists in-frame clones only, not all of them. The sample holds around 550,000 clones, 90% to 96% seen once. Input material: naive CD4+ T cells sorted from blood. Receptor source: a woman aged 25 to 39 in good health. Both conserved end residues are part of each CDR3. A D gene is named only where the DNA matches it firmly. Part of the rows lack a size; the others show once, few, many or a class for expanded clones.

TRBJ1-1,-,-,TRBV6-5,TGTGCCAGTAATGGGGTGCGGGGTTCGACTGAAGCTTTCTTT,CASNGVRGSTEAFF
TRBJ2-1,-,-,TRBV5-4,TGTGCCAGCAGCTTTACTAGCTACAATGAGCAGTTCTTC,CASSFTSYNEQFF
TRBJ2-3,TRBD2,-,TRBV11-3,TGTGCCAGCAGCTTGGGACTAGCGGGACCAGATACGCAGTATTTT,CASSLGLAGPDTQYF
TRBJ1-1,-,-,TRBV27,TGTGCCAGCAGTTTAGTCGGGGGGCCCGCTTTCTTT,CASSLVGGPAFF
TRBJ1-5,-,-,TRBV5-1,TGCGCCAGCAGCTTGGAACTCAATCAGCCCCAGCATTTT,CASSLELNQPQHF
TRBJ1-5,-,-,TRBV28,TGTGCCAGCAGTTTATCAACACGAGGGCTGGGTTTGGATCAGCCCCAGCATTTT,CASSLSTRGLGLDQPQHF
TRBJ1-1,-,-,TRBV5-4,TGTGCCAGCAGCTTGCCAGGGGAGATGAACACTGAAGCTTTCTTT,CASSLPGEMNTEAFF
TRBJ2-1,-,-,TRBV6-4,TGTGCCAGCAGTGCTCAGGGACTTTCCTACAATGAGCAGTTCTTC,CASSAQGLSYNEQFF
TRBJ1-3,-,-,TRBV28,TGTGCCAGCAGTTTAGATACTGGAAACACCATATATTTT,CASSLDTGNTIYF
TRBJ2-5,-,-,TRBV7-9,TGTGCCAGCAGCTTGGCGCAAGGGTCCATCCAAGAGACCCAGTACTTC,CASSLAQGSIQETQYF
TRBJ2-5,-,-,TRBV7-8,TGTGCCAGCAGCATATTCCGGGGTGGAGAGACCCAGTACTTC,CASSIFRGGETQYF
TRBJ2-3,-,-,TRBV2,TGTGCCAGCAGGGCTGAGGTCCGCACAGATACGCAGTATTTT,CASRAEVRTDTQYF
TRBJ2-2,-,-,TRBV14,TGTGCCAGCAGCCAAGATCACAACACCGGGGAGCTGTTTTTT,CASSQDHNTGELFF
TRBJ1-4,-,-,TRBV4-1,TGCGCCAGCAGCCGGGCGGGGGCGCGGAAGGAAAAACTGTTTTTT,CASSRAGARKEKLFF
TRBJ1-1,-,-,TRBV9,TGTGCCAGCAGCGTAGGTTCCAGTAACACTGAAGCTTTCTTT,CASSVGSSNTEAFF
TRBJ2-7,-,-,TRBV19,TGTGCCAGTAGTCCTCAGGTCCCCGGATCGAAAACTCCCTACGAGCAGTACTTC,CASSPQVPGSKTPYEQYF
TRBJ2-7,-,once,TRBV27,TGTGCCAGCAGACCTAACGACAGAGGCGAGCAGTACTTC,CASRPNDRGEQYF
TRBJ1-4,-,-,TRBV19,TGTGCCAGTAGTCTACAGGGACCTAATGAAAAACTGTTTTTT,CASSLQGPNEKLFF
TRBJ2-5,TRBD2,-,TRBV5-1,TGCGCCAGCAGCTTTGGGACTAGCGGGCGGGAGACCCAGTACTTC,CASSFGTSGRETQYF
TRBJ1-2,-,-,TRBV28,TGTGCCAGCAGTTTGTCCGGAGGTGATGGCTACACCTTC,CASSLSGGDGYTF
TRBJ2-3,-,-,TRBV6-5,TGTGCCACCCTCTCCGGGACTCTCACAGATACGCAGTATTTT,CATLSGTLTDTQYF
TRBJ1-3,-,-,TRBV2,TGTGCCAGCGTACCAGGGCAACCTGGAAACACCATATATTTT,CASVPGQPGNTIYF
TRBJ2-3,TRBD1,-,TRBV28,TGTGCCAGCAGTTTCATTGGACAGGTGTTAAATACGCAGTATTTT,CASSFIGQVLNTQYF
TRBJ1-1,TRBD1,-,TRBV6-9,TGTGCCAGCAGTTACGGACAGGGGGCCACTGAAGCTTTCTTT,CASSYGQGATEAFF
TRBJ2-7,TRBD1,-,TRBV2,TGTGCCAGCAACTGGGAGTTACAGGGGGATTACGAGCAGTACTTC,CASNWELQGDYEQYF
TRBJ2-7,-,-,TRBV6-5,TGTGCCAGCAGTTACCAAGGCTCCTACGAGCAGTACTTC,CASSYQGSYEQYF
TRBJ2-7,-,-,TRBV13,TGTGCCAGCAGCTTAGGCCGGGTCTCCTACGAGCAGTACTTC,CASSLGRVSYEQYF
TRBJ2-1,-,-,TRBV28,TGTGCCAGCAGTCAGGGGGTAGCGGGTTACAATGAGCAGTTCTTC,CASSQGVAGYNEQFF
TRBJ1-5,-,-,TRBV5-8,TGTGCCAGCAGCTTCCGGGGGGAGTCAGTTAGCAATCAGCCCCAGCATTTT,CASSFRGESVSNQPQHF
TRBJ2-1,TRBD1,-,TRBV28,TGTGCCAGTAGACAGGGTTCCTACAATGAGCAGTTCTTC,CASRQGSYNEQFF
TRBJ1-6,-,-,TRBV6-5,TGTGCCAGCAGCCTAATTGGGGAGAAGTCACCCCTCCACTTT,CASSLIGEKSPLHF
TRBJ2-7,TRBD1,-,TRBV2,TGTGCCAGCAGTGGACAGGGCTTCGAGCAGTACTTC,CASSGQGFEQYF
TRBJ2-7,-,-,TRBV6-5,TGTGCCAGCAGTCCGCGGGGTGAGCTCGCCGAGCAGTACTTC,CASSPRGELAEQYF
TRBJ2-7,-,-,TRBV5-4,TGTGCCAGCAGCCCAGGACTAGTATCAGGGGACGAGCAGTACTTC,CASSPGLVSGDEQYF
TRBJ2-1,-,-,TRBV18,TGTGCCAGCTCACCGGGCCGGACAAGCTCCTTCAATGAGCAGTTCTTC,CASSPGRTSSFNEQFF
TRBJ1-5,-,-,TRBV7-2,TGTGCCAGCAGCTTAGCGGGAGGGGACAATCAGCCCCAGCATTTT,CASSLAGGDNQPQHF
TRBJ2-3,-,-,TRBV19,TGTGCCAGTAGTCGGTGGGTCTACGCAGATACGCAGTATTTT,CASSRWVYADTQYF
TRBJ1-5,TRBD1,-,TRBV28,TGTGCCAGCAGCTCCCCAGGGGGCGAACAGCCCCAGCATTTT,CASSSPGGEQPQHF
TRBJ2-7,-,-,TRBV4-1,TGCGCCAGCAGCCAAAAACTGGACGGAACCTACGAGCAGTACTTC,CASSQKLDGTYEQYF
TRBJ1-4,-,-,TRBV27,TGTGCCAGCAGTTCTCGACAGGCTAATGAAAAACTGTTTTTT,CASSSRQANEKLFF
TRBJ2-7,TRBD1,-,TRBV27,TGTGCCAGCAGTGCCACCCCCGGGACAGTTTCATACGAGCAGTACTTC,CASSATPGTVSYEQYF
TRBJ1-3,-,once,TRBV29-1,TGCAGCGTGGGTTTGGAGACTGGAAACACCATATATTTT,CSVGLETGNTIYF
TRBJ2-7,TRBD1,-,TRBV18,TGTGCCAGCTCACTCGCGACAGGGGGGACTTACGAGCAGTACTTC,CASSLATGGTYEQYF
TRBJ2-1,TRBD2,-,TRBV30,TGTGCCTGGAGTGGAAGACTAGCGGGTCGCTACAATGAGCAGTTCTTC,CAWSGRLAGRYNEQFF
TRBJ2-3,-,-,TRBV9,TGTGCCAGCAGCGCAAGGGGGGATAACACAGATACGCAGTATTTT,CASSARGDNTDTQYF
TRBJ2-7,-,-,TRBV6-5,TGTGCCAGCAGTTACAGTCTAGCGAGGGACTACGAGCAGTACTTC,CASSYSLARDYEQYF
TRBJ2-1,-,-,TRBV11-3,TGTGCCAGCAGCTTAGTCGGGGGGCCCTACAATGAGCAGTTCTTC,CASSLVGGPYNEQFF
TRBJ2-7,-,few,TRBV7-3,TGTGCCAGCAGCTTATCGGTGAACGGCGAGCAGTACTTC,CASSLSVNGEQYF
TRBJ2-1,TRBD2,-,TRBV5-6,TGTGCCAGCAGCTGGGGACTAGCGGGACTAAATGAGCAGTTCTTC,CASSWGLAGLNEQFF
TRBJ2-7,TRBD1,-,TRBV18,TGTGCCAGCTCACCCCAGGCAGGGGGCCCCTACGAGCAGTACTTC,CASSPQAGGPYEQYF
TRBJ1-4,TRBD1,once,TRBV7-9,TGTGCCAGCAGCTCCCGGGACAGGGACGAAAAACTGTTTTTT,CASSSRDRDEKLFF
TRBJ2-7,-,-,TRBV19,TGTGCCAGTAGTACACATAGGTCGAACCAACCCTACGAGCAGTACTTC,CASSTHRSNQPYEQYF
TRBJ1-2,-,-,TRBV6-4,TGTGCCAGCAGAAGGTCTCAGGAGATCTATGGCTACACCTTC,CASRRSQEIYGYTF
TRBJ1-2,-,-,TRBV13,TGTGCCAGCAGCCTGACAGCGGGGGGCGGCTACACCTTC,CASSLTAGGGYTF
TRBJ1-5,-,once,TRBV18,TGTGCCAGCTCATGGGGGATCGATCAGCCCCAGCATTTT,CASSWGIDQPQHF
TRBJ2-7,-,once,TRBV29-1,TGCAGCGCCGTTGGGGTGGGCTACGAGCAGTACTTC,CSAVGVGYEQYF
TRBJ2-3,-,-,TRBV7-2,TGTGCCAGCAGCCCGAGCGGGGATACGCAGTATTTT,CASSPSGDTQYF
TRBJ2-7,TRBD2,-,TRBV4-2,TGTGCCAGCAGCCAAGATCGGGGGGGGGCCGAGCAGTACTTC,CASSQDRGGAEQYF